This TCR beta chain was identified during a study of regulatory T cells in long-lasting Graves disease. Study-wide context: Persistent Graves' disease required over 5 years of antithyroid drugs and positive TSH receptor antibodies.

This clonotype was found many times. Its antigen is as yet unknown. The authors built TCR beta libraries using iRepertoire HTBI primers and Arm-PCR of CDR3 regions. Each CDR3 protein gets one entry after TCRdb re-called the multiplex PCR reads with MiXCR. The sample lists roughly 450,000 distinct CDR3 sequences, approximately 23% occurring once. V dropped 5 bases and J dropped 2 bases, with 15 bases sitting between them. The germline gives CDR1 DFQATT, CDR2 SNEGSKA (reference sequence). The CDR3 loop spans 14 amino acids. Time point in this sample: persistent/refractory GD, antithyroid drugs over 5 years with positive TRAb. Extracted RNA from PBMCs served as the source of the TCR library. Study-wide points: Persistent disease was characterized by preferential usage of TRBV28, TRBJ1-2 and TRBJ2-5.

This rearrangement joins TRBV20-1 to TRBJ1-2, with D tentatively TRBD1 (5 bases). This TCR was sampled from a female donor with Graves disease. This sample comprised peripheral blood mononuclear cells (PBMCs), obtained when the disease was refractory, from a patient treated with antithyroid drugs. The CDR3 sequence is CSAWGPQLNYGYTF. CDR3 sequence (DNA): TGCAGTGCTTGGGGACCGCAACTCAACTATGGCTACACCTTC.